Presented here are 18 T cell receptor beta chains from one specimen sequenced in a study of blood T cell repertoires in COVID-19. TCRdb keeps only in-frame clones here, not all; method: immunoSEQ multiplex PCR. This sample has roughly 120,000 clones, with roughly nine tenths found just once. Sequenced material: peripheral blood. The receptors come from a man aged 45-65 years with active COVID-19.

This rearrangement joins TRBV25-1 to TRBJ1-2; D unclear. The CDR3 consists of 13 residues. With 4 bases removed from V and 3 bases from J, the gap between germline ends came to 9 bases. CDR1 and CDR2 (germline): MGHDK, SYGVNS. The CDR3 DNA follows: TGTGCCAGCAGTGTGGCCAGGCACTATGGCTACACCTTC. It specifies CASSVARHYGYTF.

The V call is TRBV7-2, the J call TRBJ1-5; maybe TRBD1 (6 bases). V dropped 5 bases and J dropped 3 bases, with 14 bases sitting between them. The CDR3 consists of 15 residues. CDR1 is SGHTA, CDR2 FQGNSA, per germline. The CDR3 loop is CASSMRGLDNQPQHF. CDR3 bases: TGTGCCAGCAGCATGAGGGGGTTGGACAATCAGCCCCAGCATTTT.

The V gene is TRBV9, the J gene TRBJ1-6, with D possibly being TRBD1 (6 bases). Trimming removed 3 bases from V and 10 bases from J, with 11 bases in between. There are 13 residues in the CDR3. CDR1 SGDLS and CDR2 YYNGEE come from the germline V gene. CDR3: CASSEGERSPLHF. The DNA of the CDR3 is TGTGCCAGCAGCGAGGGGGAGAGGTCACCCCTCCACTTT.

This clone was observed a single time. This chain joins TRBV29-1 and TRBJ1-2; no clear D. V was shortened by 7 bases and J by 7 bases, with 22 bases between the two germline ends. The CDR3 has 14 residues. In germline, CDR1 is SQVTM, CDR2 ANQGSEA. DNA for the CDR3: TGCAGCGCTCGGCACAACCGGGGAGACGGTGGCTACACCTTC. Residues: CSARHNRGDGGYTF.

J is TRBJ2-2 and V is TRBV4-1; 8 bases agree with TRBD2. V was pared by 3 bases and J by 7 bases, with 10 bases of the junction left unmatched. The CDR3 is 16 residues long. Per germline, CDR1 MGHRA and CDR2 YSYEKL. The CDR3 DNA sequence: TGCGCCAGCAGCCACGAGAGCGGGGGTGCGGGCGGGGAGCTGTTTTTT. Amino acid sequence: CASSHESGGAGGELFF.

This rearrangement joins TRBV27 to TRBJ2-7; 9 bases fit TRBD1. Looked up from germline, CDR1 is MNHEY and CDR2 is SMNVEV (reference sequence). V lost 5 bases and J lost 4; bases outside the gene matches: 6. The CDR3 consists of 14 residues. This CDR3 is CASSLGTGSYEQYF. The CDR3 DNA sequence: TGTGCCAGCAGTCTCGGGACAGGGTCTTACGAGCAGTACTTC.

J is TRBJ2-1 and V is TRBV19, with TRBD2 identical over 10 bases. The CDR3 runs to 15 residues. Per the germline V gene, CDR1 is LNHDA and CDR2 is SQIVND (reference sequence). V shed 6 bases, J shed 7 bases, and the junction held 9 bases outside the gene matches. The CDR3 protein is CASRLSGGALNEQFF. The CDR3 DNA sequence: TGTGCCAGTAGACTGAGCGGGGGGGCGTTGAATGAGCAGTTCTTC.

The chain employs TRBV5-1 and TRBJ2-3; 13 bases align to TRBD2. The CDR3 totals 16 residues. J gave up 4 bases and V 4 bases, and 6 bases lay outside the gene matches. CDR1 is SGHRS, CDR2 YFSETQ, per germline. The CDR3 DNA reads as TGCGCCAGCAGCCAAGGACTAGCGGGGGTGGCAGATACGCAGTATTTT. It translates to CASSQGLAGVADTQYF. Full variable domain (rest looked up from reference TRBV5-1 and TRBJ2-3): KAGVTQTPRYLIKTRGQQVTLSCSPISGHRSVSWYQQTPGQGLQFLFEYFSETQRNKGNFPGRFSGRQFSNSRSEMNVSTLELGDSALYLCASSQGLAGVADTQYFGPGTRLTVL.

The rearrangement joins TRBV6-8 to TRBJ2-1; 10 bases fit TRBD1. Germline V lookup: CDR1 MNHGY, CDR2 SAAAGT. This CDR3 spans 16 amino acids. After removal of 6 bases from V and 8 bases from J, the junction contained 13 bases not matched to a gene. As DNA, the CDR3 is TGTGCCAGCAGCCACAGACAGGGGGCGCGAAGGGATGAGCAGTTCTTC. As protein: CASSHRQGARRDEQFF.

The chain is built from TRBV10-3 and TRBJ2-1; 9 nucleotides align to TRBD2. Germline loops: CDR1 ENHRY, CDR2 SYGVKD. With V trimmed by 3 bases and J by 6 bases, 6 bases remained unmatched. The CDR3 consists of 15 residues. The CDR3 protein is CAISDPAGGGNEQFF. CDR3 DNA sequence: TGTGCCATCAGTGACCCAGCGGGAGGCGGCAATGAGCAGTTCTTC.

The CDR3, as DNA: TGTGCCAGCAGCTTGGCCTATACGGCTAGTAATTCACCCCTCCACTTT. This gives the protein CASSLAYTASNSPLHF. J is TRBJ1-6 and V is TRBV5-5; unclear D gene. V was clipped by 0 bases and J by 6 bases, with 13 bases between them. The germline CDR1 and CDR2 sequences are SGHKS and YYEKEE (reference sequence). This CDR3 is built from 16 residues.

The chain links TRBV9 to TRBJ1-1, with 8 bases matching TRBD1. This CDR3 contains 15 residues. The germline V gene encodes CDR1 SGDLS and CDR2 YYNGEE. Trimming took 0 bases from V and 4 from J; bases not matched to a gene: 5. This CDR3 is CASSVGGTGTTEAFF. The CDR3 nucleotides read TGTGCCAGCAGCGTAGGCGGGACAGGCACCACTGAAGCTTTCTTT. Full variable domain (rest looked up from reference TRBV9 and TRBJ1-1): DSGVTQTPKHLITATGQRVTLRCSPRSGDLSVYWYQQSLDQGLQFLIQYYNGEERAKGNILERFSAQQFPDLHSELNLSSLELGDSALYFCASSVGGTGTTEAFFGQGTRLTVV.

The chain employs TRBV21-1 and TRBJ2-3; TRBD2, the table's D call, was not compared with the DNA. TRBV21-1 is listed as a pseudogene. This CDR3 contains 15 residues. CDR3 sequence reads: CASPTSGRRADTQYF. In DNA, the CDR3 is TGTGCCAGCCCGACTAGCGGGAGGAGGGCAGATACGCAGTATTTT.

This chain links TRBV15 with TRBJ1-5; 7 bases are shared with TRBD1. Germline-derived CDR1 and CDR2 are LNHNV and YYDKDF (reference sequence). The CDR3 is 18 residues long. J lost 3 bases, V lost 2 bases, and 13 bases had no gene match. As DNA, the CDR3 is TGTGCCACCAGCAGAACGACGATTCAGGGGGTATCCAATCAGCCCCAGCATTTT. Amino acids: CATSRTTIQGVSNQPQHF.

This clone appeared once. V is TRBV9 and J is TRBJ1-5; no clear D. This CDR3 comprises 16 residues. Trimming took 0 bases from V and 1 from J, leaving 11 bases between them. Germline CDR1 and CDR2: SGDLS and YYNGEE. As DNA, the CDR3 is TGTGCCAGCAGCGTAGGGGCTCCCGCGAGCAATCAGCCCCAGCATTTT. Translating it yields CASSVGAPASNQPQHF.

The CDR3 nucleotides read TGCGCCAGCAGCCAGACCGGGACAGGGGACTTTTACTTC. Translation gives CASSQTGTGDFYF. The chain carries TRBV5-1 and TRBJ2-7; 10 positions match TRBD1. V lost 4 bases and J lost 13; bases outside the gene matches: 11. This CDR3 is built from 13 residues. Germline V lookup: CDR1 SGHRS, CDR2 YFSETQ.

The DNA of the CDR3 is TGTGCCAGCAGAACAATGAGAGTCGGGTACGAGCAGTACTTC. Its protein is CASRTMRVGYEQYF. This chain connects TRBV27 to TRBJ2-7; no reliable D call. The CDR3 extends over 14 amino acids. V lost 6 bases and J lost 4, with 16 bases in between. Germline V CDR1 and CDR2: MNHEY, SMNVEV (reference sequence).

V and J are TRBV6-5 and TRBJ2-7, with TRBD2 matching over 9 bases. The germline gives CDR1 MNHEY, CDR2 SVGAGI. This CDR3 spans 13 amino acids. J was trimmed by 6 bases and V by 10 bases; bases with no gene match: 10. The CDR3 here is CATLGLASSEQYF. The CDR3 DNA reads TGTGCCACCTTGGGACTAGCCTCCAGCGAGCAGTACTTC.